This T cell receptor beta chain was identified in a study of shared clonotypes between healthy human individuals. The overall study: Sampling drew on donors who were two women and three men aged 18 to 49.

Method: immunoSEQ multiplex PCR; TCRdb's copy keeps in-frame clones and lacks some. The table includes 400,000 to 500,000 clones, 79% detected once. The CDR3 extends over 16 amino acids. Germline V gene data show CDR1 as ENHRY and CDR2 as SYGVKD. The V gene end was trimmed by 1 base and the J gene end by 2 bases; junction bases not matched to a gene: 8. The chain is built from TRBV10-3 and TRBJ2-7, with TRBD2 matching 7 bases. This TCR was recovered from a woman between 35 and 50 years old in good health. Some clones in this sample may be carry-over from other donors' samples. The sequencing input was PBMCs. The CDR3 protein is CAISEYGGSATYEQYF. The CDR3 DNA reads TGTGCCATCAGTGAGTATGGCGGGAGCGCTACCTACGAGCAGTACTTC.